The source of this TCR beta chain is a study of blood T cell repertoires in COVID-19. Study context: Nucleic acid was either cDNA or gDNA, and it came from T cells, B-cell-depleted T cells, or PBMCs.

This table comes from immunoSEQ multiplex PCR, and its TCRdb copy is limited to in-frame clones, with some not included. Of roughly 16,000 clones listed, roughly 93% are singletons. Germline lookup yields CDR1 MNHNY and CDR2 SVGAGI (reference sequence). This CDR3 comprises 18 residues. V was pared by 5 bases and J by 0 bases, with 13 bases of the junction left unmatched. V gene TRBV6-6 combines with J gene TRBJ1-1; 9 bases are shared with TRBD1. Sequenced sample: peripheral blood. This TCR derives from a human donor in a cohort sampled during active COVID-19. Written as DNA, the CDR3 is TGTGCCAGCAGTCCCCTTCCCTGGACAGGGGATATGAACACTGAAGCTTTCTTT. It encodes CASSPLPWTGDMNTEAFF.